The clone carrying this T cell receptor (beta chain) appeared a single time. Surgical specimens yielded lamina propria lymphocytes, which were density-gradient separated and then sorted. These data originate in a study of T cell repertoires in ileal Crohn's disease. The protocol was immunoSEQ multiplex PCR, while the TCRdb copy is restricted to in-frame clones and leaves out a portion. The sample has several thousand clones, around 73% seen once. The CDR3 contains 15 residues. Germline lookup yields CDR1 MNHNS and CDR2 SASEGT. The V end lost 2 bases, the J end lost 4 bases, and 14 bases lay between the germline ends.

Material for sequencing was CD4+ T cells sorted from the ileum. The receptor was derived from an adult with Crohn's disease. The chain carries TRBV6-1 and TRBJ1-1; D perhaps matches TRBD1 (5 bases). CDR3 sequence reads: CASSELGGTGTEAFF. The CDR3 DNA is TGTGCCAGCAGTGAACTCGGGGGGACGGGCACTGAAGCTTTCTTT.